Listed here is a single TCR beta chain. At one of its ends the junction is not consistent with the germline gene, which may arise from a read error. The data stem from a study of tumor and adjacent non-tumor tissue in lung cancer. There are 18 residues in the CDR3. The germline V gene encodes CDR1 LGHNA and CDR2 YSLEER. The template was RNA from unsorted bulk tissue. This non-tumor lung sample came from over 3 cm beyond the tumor edge. TCRbeta libraries were built with three rounds of nested PCR, modified from ARM-PCR. A single record per CDR3 protein comes from TCRdb applying MiXCR to the multiplex PCR reads. The sample has about 50,000 distinct CDR3 sequences; roughly 69% are singletons.

The J gene is TRBJ2-6, the V gene TRBV4-3; the match to TRBD1 covers 7 bases. This receptor was obtained from a woman in her sixties with non-small cell lung cancer. The sequencing input was distant non-tumor lung tissue. CDR3 region: CTSSLAGTETSGANVLTF. The CDR3 DNA reads TGCACCAGCAGCCTTGCTGGGACAGAGACCTCTGGGGCCAACGTCCTGACTTTC.